The clone carrying this T cell receptor beta chain has more than one count but fewer than ten. Its target is unknown. This record belongs to a study of naive and memory T cell subsets. Study-level results: Diversity fell and Gini index rose from naive through CM, EM, EMRA. Naive and memory repertoire findings lacked a ground truth for validation. In naive cells, over 85% of TCR sequences were seen only once.

Germline V gives CDR1 LGHNA, CDR2 YNFKEQ. The CDR3 length is 16 residues. The germline V and J ends were trimmed by 1 base and 6 bases, with 16 bases remaining between them. The beta constant-region primer was an equimolar mix of two oligonucleotides covering TRBC1 and TRBC2. The ligated cDNA underwent four PCR rounds using SP2 and nested alpha and beta constant-region primers. TCRdb passed the UMI-ligation and nested PCR reads through MiXCR, listing each CDR3 protein once. The repertoire holds around 18,000 distinct CDR3 sequences, with roughly 8.7% as singletons. Input material: central memory CD8+ T cells from blood. V gene TRBV4-2 combines with J gene TRBJ2-1, with D possibly being TRBD2 (6 bases). This sequence was found in a human donor in good health. This CDR3 is CASSQVWGVSGNEQFF. The CDR3, as DNA: TGTGCCAGCAGCCAAGTTTGGGGGGTGAGCGGCAATGAGCAGTTCTTC.